The clone carrying this T cell receptor beta chain was counted a few times. The antigen is unknown. The CDR3 has 13 residues. The germline CDR1 and CDR2 sequences are SGHAT and FQDESV (reference sequence). Between the trimmed V and J ends, which lost 0 bases and 5 bases, there was a span of 7 bases. These data come from a study of beta chain features in type 1 diabetes. A heparinised blood draw that averaged around 110 mL was obtained once from each donor. Every bit of the isolated RNA underwent reverse transcription, so sequencing read expressed TCRB transcripts. The method was immunoSEQ multiplex PCR; TCRdb's version includes in-frame clones alone and lacks a portion of them. The table shows about 160,000 clones, with approximately 8% occurring only once. Findings and caveats of the study: Among patients, naive, central memory and Treg TCRB repertoires appeared more similar than among healthy donors. TCRB CDR3s were moderately but significantly shorter in Type 1 diabetes patients in all four CD4+ subsets. PCR might pick shorter templates more often, in the same way for patients and controls.

The rearrangement joins TRBV11-1 to TRBJ2-5, with no clear D. The clonotype was recovered from a woman aged 40 to 55 with type 1 diabetes. Sequenced: central memory CD4+ T cells from blood. DNA of the CDR3: TGTGCCAGCAGCTTAGCGAGGTTCGAGACCCAGTACTTC. Amino acid sequence: CASSLARFETQYF.